This TCR beta chain was sequenced during a study of Tregs in tolerant kidney transplant recipients. Study results and caveats: Tolerant patients' donor-specific Tregs expanded beyond overall Tregs, suggesting antigen-driven growth.

Concerning this clone itself: Its antigen is not identified.

V lost 4 bases, J lost 13 bases, and 20 bases lay in between. Germline V gives CDR1 SGDLS, CDR2 YYNGEE. This CDR3 region has 13 residues. Unstimulated Tregs (CD4+CD25+CD127-) and CD4+CD25- non-Tregs were sorted from PBMCs. Repertoires were generated with immunoSEQ multiplex PCR, while TCRdb's copy carries only in-frame clones and drops some. The sample lists over 60,000 clones, around nine tenths occurring once. The clonotype comes from a human donor who received a combined kidney and bone marrow transplant. The chain recombines TRBV9 with TRBJ1-1; tentative D call: TRBD1 (6 bases). Specimen: CD4+ T cells from blood, collected before the transplant. CDR3 amino acids: CASSTGGGPRVFF. The CDR3 bases are TGTGCCAGCAGCACCGGGGGGGGGCCCCGGGTTTTCTTT. Complete variable domain (other parts from reference TRBV9 and TRBJ1-1): DSGVTQTPKHLITATGQRVTLRCSPRSGDLSVYWYQQSLDQGLQFLIQYYNGEERAKGNILERFSAQQFPDLHSELNLSSLELGDSALYFCASSTGGGPRVFFGQGTRLTVV.